This TCR beta chain was documented in a study of blood T cell repertoires in COVID-19. Study-wide context: The analysed material was cDNA or gDNA that came from T cells, B-cell-depleted T cells, or PBMCs.

In the authors' workflow: For nucleated cells, counts were estimated from reference gene primer amplification. Only in-frame clones appear in the TCRdb table, and some are missing; sequencing was by immunoSEQ multiplex PCR. V and J calls and clone size follow that table, whereas D and trimming were derived from the DNA. This table holds around 99,000 clones, about 78% found once. V shed 3 bases, J shed 3 bases, and the junction held 9 bases outside the gene matches. The germline CDR1 and CDR2 sequences are KGHDR and SFDVKD. This CDR3 is 17 amino acids long. This clonotype was sampled from a human donor in a cohort sampled during active or convalescent COVID-19. The chain couples TRBV24-1 to TRBJ2-3; 9 bases are shared with TRBD1. Sequencing input: peripheral blood. The CDR3 nucleotides are TGTGCCACCAGTGATCACTCCGGGACAGGGTCGACAGATACGCAGTATTTT. As protein: CATSDHSGTGSTDTQYF.